Many counts were recorded for the clone carrying this T cell receptor beta chain. Its target is unknown. The CDR3 covers 14 residues. V lost 5 bases, J lost 6 bases, and 10 bases stayed unmatched. Looked up from germline, CDR1 is SGHTA and CDR2 is FQGNSA. This sample was included in a study of T cells in Graves' hyperthyroidism and ophthalmopathy. Diagnostic decisions used clinical symptoms, serum thyroxine and TRAb, thyroid ultrasound and orbital computed tomography. The source of the PBMCs was 9.5 to 10 ml of fresh peripheral blood. RNA transcripts provided the source from which TCR beta CDR3 regions were amplified. The primer set for the first-round RT-PCR of the TCR CDR3 was HTBI. Each CDR3 protein gets one entry after TCRdb re-called the multiplex PCR reads with MiXCR. This repertoire shows 640,000 or so distinct CDR3 sequences, over 12% found once; its top ten account for around 4.5%. Findings of the study overall: Before onset, ophthalmopathy was predicted by the model a median about six months earlier.

The V call is TRBV7-2, the J call TRBJ2-7, with 7 bases matching TRBD2. The sequenced material came from blood. This TCR was sampled from a woman aged 40 to 50 with Graves' ophthalmopathy. As DNA, the CDR3 is TGTGCCAGCAGCCATGGACTAGGGGCCGGCGAGCAGTACTTC. Protein product: CASSHGLGAGEQYF. Using reference TRBV7-2 and TRBJ2-7 for the parts outside the CDR3, the full variable domain is GAGVSQSPSNKVTEKGKDVELRCDPISGHTALYWYRQSLGQGLEFLIYFQGNSAPDKSGLPSDRFSAERTGGSVSTLTIQRTQQEDSAVYLCASSHGLGAGEQYFGPGTRLTVT.